This T cell receptor (beta chain) was captured in a study of T cell responses to AZD1222 COVID-19 vaccine. Regarding the study as a whole: In all cases, repertoires were sampled only after the peak T cell response.

Assay used: immunoSEQ multiplex PCR; TCRdb lists only in-frame clones, some missing. The profile shows over 45,000 clones, approximately 90% of them singletons. As regards this clone: Its antigen is currently unknown.

Trimming removed 3 bases from V and 0 bases from J, with 8 bases in between. From germline, CDR1 is GTSNPN and CDR2 SVGIG (reference sequence). There are 13 residues in the CDR3. The J gene is TRBJ1-1, the V gene TRBV30; tentatively, D is TRBD1 (5 bases). The TCR sequence derives from an adult in good health. Here the sequenced sample was peripheral blood, taken on day 0 of AZD1222 vaccination. CDR3: CAWSLQVNTEAFF. CDR3 DNA: TGTGCCTGGAGCCTACAGGTGAACACTGAAGCTTTCTTT.